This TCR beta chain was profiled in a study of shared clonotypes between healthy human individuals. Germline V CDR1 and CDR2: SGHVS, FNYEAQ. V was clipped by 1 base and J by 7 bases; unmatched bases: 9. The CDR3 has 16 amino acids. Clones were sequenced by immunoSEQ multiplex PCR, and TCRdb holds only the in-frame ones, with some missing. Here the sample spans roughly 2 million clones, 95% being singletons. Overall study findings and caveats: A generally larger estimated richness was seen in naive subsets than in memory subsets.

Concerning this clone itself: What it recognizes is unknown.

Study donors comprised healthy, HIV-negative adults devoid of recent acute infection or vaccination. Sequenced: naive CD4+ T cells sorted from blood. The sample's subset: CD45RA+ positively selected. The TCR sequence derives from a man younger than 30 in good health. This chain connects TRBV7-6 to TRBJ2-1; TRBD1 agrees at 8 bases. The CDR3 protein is CASSLGTGWVMNEQFF. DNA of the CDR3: TGTGCCAGCAGCTTAGGGACAGGGTGGGTGATGAATGAGCAGTTCTTC.